The sequence of this T cell receptor (beta chain) was determined in a study of CD8 T cells in Susac syndrome. After extraction with the RNeasy kit, about 0.5 to 1 ug of the RNA was reverse transcribed using random hexamers. TCR beta CDR3 was amplified by immunoSEQ covering 54 Vbeta and 13 Jbeta. TCRdb reprocessed the immunoSEQ multiplex PCR reads via MiXCR and lists one record per CDR3 protein. In the table there are 150,000 to 160,000 distinct CDR3 sequences, 85% to 95% of which are singletons. The germline gives CDR1 SGHRS, CDR2 YFSETQ. V lost 0 bases and J lost 6, with 11 bases in between. The CDR3 is 14 amino acids.

The TCR sequence derives from a human donor with Susac syndrome. The V call is TRBV5-1, the J call TRBJ2-3, with D possibly TRBD1 on 6 matching bases. Sequencing was done on a sample of CD4+ T cells from PBMCs. The CDR3 DNA sequence: TGCGCCAGCAGCTTGGAAGACAGGCGGGATACGCAGTATTTT. This sequence encodes CASSLEDRRDTQYF.